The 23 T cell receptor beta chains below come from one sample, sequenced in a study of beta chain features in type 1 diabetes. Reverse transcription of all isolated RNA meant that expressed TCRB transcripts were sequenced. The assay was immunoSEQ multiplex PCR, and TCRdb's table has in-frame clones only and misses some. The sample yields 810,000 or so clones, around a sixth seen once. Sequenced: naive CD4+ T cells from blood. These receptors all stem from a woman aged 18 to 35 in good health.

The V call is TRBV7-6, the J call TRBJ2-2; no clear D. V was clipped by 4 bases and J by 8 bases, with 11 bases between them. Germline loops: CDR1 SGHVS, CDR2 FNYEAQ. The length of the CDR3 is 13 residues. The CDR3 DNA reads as TGTGCCAGCAGCTCTAGAGACTTGGGGGAGCTGTTTTTT. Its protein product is CASSSRDLGELFF.

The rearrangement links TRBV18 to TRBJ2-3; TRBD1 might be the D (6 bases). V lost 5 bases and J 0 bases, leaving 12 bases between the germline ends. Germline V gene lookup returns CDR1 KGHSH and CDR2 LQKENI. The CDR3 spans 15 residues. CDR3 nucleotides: TGTGCCAGCTCAACACAGGGCACTAGCACAGATACGCAGTATTTT. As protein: CASSTQGTSTDTQYF.

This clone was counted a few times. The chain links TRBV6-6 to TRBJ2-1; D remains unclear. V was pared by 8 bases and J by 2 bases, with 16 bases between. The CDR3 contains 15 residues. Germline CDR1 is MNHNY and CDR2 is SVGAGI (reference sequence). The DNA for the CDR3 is TGTGCCAGCTCCCCGTCGGCACACACCTACAATGAGCAGTTCTTC. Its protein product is CASSPSAHTYNEQFF.

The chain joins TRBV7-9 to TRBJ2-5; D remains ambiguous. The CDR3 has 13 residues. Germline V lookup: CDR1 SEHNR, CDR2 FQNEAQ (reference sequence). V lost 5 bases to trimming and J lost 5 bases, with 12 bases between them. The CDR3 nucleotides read TGTGCCAGCAGCCCACAATCGGAGGAGACCCAGTACTTC. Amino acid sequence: CASSPQSEETQYF.

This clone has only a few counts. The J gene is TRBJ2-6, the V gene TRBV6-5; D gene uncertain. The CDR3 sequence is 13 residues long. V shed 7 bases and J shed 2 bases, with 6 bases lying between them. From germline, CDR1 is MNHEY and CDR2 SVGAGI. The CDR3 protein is CASKRPGANVLTF. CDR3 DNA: TGTGCCAGCAAACGGCCTGGGGCCAACGTCCTGACTTTC.

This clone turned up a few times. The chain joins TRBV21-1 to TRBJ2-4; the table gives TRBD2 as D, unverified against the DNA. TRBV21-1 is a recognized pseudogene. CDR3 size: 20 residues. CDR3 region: CASSRTSGRALAGSKNIQYF. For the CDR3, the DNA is TGTGCCAGCAGCCGGACTAGCGGGAGGGCTCTGGCGGGGTCCAAAAACATTCAGTACTTC.

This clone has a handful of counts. The CDR3 DNA is TGTGCCAGCTCACCGGGTGGACGGCCGGCTGAAGCTTTCTTT. It yields the protein CASSPGGRPAEAFF. This chain connects TRBV18 to TRBJ1-1; D is undetermined. Germline-derived CDR1 and CDR2 are KGHSH and LQKENI. The length of the CDR3 is 14 residues. V was clipped by 3 bases and J by 6 bases, with 14 bases between them. The complete variable domain, with remaining parts taken from reference TRBV18 and TRBJ1-1, reads NAGVMQNPRHLVRRRGQEARLRCSPMKGHSHVYWYRQLPEEGLKFMVYLQKENIIDESGMPKERFSAEFPKEGPSILRIQQVVRGDSAAYFCASSPGGRPAEAFFGQGTRLTVV.

The CDR3 protein is CASSPRSGRPTDTQYF. CDR3 nucleotides: TGTGCCAGCTCACCAAGAAGCGGGAGGCCCACAGATACGCAGTATTTT. V gene TRBV18 combines with J gene TRBJ2-3; TRBD2 agrees at 9 bases. The germline gives CDR1 KGHSH, CDR2 LQKENI. V was pared by 2 bases and J by 2 bases, with 5 bases of the junction left unmatched. The CDR3 spans 16 residues.

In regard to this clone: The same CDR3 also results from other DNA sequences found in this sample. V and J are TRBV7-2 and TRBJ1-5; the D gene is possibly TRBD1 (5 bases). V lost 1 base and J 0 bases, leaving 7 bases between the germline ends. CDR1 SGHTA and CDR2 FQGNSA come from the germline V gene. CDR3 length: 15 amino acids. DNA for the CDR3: TGTGCCAGCAGCTTAGGGGGCTATAGCAATCAGCCCCAGCATTTT. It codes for CASSLGGYSNQPQHF. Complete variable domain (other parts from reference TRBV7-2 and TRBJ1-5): GAGVSQSPSNKVTEKGKDVELRCDPISGHTALYWYRQSLGQGLEFLIYFQGNSAPDKSGLPSDRFSAERTGGSVSTLTIQRTQQEDSAVYLCASSLGGYSNQPQHFGDGTRLSIL.

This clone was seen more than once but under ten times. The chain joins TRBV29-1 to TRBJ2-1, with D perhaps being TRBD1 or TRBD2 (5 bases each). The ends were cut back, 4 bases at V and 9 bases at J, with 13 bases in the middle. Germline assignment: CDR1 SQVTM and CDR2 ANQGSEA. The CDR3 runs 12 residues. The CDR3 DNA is TGCAGCGTTGGGGACGGAGCGGTTGAGCAGTTCTTC. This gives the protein CSVGDGAVEQFF.

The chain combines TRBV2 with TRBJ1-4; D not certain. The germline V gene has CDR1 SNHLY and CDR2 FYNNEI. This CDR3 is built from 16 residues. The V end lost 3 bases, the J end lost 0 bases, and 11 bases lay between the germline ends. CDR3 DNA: TGTGCCAGCAGTGAGGGCGGCCCTGCAACTAATGAAAAACTGTTTTTT. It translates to CASSEGGPATNEKLFF.

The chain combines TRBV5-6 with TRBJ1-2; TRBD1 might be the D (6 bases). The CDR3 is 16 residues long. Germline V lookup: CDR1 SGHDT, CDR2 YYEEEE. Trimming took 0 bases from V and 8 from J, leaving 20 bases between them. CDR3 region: CASSLGTASAGVGYTF. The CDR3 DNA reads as TGTGCCAGCAGCTTGGGGACAGCTTCCGCGGGGGTCGGCTACACCTTC.

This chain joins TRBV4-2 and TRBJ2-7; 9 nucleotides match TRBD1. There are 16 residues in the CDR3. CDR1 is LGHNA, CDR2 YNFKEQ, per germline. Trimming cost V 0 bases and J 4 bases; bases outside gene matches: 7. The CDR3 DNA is TGTGCCAGCAGCCAAGATCAACAGGGGGCGCGGTACGAGCAGTACTTC. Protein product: CASSQDQQGARYEQYF.

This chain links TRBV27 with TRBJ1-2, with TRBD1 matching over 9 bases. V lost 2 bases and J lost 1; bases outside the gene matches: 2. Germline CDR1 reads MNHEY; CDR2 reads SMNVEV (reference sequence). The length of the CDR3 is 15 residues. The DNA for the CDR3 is TGTGCCAGCAGTTTAGTGGGACAGGGTAACTATGGCTACACCTTC. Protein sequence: CASSLVGQGNYGYTF.

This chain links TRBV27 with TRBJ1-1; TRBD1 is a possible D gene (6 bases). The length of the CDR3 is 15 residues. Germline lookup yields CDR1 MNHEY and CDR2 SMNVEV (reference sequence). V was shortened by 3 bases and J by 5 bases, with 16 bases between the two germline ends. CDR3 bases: TGTGCCAGCAGTTTCCGGGGGGCTTCGGGGACTGAAGCTTTCTTT. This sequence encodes CASSFRGASGTEAFF.

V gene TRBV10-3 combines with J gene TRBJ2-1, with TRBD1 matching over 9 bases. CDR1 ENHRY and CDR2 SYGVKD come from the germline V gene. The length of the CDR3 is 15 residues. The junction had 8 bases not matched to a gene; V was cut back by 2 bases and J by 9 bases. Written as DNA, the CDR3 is TGTGCCATCAGTGAGGGACAGGGGCGAGAAGGTGAGCAGTTCTTC. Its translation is CAISEGQGREGEQFF.

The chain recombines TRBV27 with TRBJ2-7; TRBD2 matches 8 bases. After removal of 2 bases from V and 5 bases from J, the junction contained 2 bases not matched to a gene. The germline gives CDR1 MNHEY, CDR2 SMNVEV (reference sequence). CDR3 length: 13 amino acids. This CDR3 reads CASSLREGNEQYF. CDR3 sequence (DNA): TGTGCCAGCAGTTTACGGGAGGGCAACGAGCAGTACTTC.

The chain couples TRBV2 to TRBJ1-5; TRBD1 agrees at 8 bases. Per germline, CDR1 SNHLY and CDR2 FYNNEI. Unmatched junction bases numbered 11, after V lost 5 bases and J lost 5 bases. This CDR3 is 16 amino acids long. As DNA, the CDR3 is TGTGCCAGCAGTCCGCTGACAGGGGCAATGCATCAGCCCCAGCATTTT. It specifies CASSPLTGAMHQPQHF.

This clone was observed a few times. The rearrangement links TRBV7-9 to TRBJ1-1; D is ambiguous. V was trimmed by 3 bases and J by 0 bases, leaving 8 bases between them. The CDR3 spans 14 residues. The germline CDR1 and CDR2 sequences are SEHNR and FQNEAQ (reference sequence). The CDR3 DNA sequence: TGTGCCAGCAGCTTCCGGTCTATGAACACTGAAGCTTTCTTT. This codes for CASSFRSMNTEAFF. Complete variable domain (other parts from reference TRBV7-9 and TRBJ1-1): DTGVSQNPRHKITKRGQNVTFRCDPISEHNRLYWYRQTLGQGPEFLTYFQNEAQLEKSRLLSDRFSAERPKGSFSTLEIQRTEQGDSAMYLCASSFRSMNTEAFFGQGTRLTVV.

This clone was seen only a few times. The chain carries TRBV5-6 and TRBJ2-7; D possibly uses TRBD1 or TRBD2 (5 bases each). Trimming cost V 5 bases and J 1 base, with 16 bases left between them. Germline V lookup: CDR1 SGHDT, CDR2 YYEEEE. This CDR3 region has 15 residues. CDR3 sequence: CASSYRGRGSYEQYF. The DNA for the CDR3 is TGTGCCAGCAGTTATCGGGGCCGCGGGTCCTACGAGCAGTACTTC.

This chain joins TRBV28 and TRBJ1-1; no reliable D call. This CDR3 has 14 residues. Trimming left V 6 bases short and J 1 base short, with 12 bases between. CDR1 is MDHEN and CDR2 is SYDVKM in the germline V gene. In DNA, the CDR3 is TGTGCCAGCAGGCATAGGAGACAGAACACTGAAGCTTTCTTT. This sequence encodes CASRHRRQNTEAFF.

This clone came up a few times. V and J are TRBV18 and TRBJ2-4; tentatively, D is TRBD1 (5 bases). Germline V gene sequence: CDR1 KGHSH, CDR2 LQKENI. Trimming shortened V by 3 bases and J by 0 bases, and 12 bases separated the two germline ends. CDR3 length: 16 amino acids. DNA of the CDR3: TGTGCCAGCTCACCGGGGCAGAATGTAGCCAAAAACATTCAGTACTTC. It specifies CASSPGQNVAKNIQYF.

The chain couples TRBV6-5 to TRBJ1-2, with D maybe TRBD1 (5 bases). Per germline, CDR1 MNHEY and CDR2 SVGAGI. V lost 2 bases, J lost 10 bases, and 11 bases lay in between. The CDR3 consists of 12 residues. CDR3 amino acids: CASSYPTEDYTF. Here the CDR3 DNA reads TGTGCCAGCAGTTACCCGACAGAGGACTACACCTTC.